The sequence of this T cell receptor beta chain was determined in a study of identical twins. In regard to this clonotype: Its antigen is unknown.

Trimming removed 1 base at V and 4 bases at J, with 11 bases between. This CDR3 is 14 amino acids long. Germline CDR1 and CDR2: SGHVS and FQNEAQ. Study-wide results and caveats: It was possible that invariant MAIT and iNKT cells partly confounded the zero-insertion analyses.

Healthy Caucasians, and only they, were the donors. Addition of a universal primer site occurred through template switching, and cDNA carried unique molecular identifiers. A single record per CDR3 protein comes from TCRdb applying MiXCR to the 5' RACE reads. The sample comprises around 200,000 distinct CDR3 sequences, roughly 9.4% of which are singletons, and 5.1% rests with the top ten. This receptor was obtained from a woman aged 18-29 years in good health. The gene calls are TRBV7-8 and TRBJ2-7; weak D call: TRBD1 (6 bases). Sequenced: memory (CD45RO+) T cells sorted from blood. DNA for the CDR3: TGTGCCAGCAGCTTAGTCTCGAGGGGGTACGAGCAGTACTTC. Protein sequence: CASSLVSRGYEQYF.